This T cell receptor (beta chain) was captured by sequencing in a study of sequential checkpoint blockade in melanoma. Stated treatment: randomized to nivolumab then ipilimumab (arm A) or the reverse (arm B). Method: immunoSEQ multiplex PCR; TCRdb's copy keeps in-frame clones and lacks some. The repertoire has about 12,000 clones, about a quarter of them found once; the top ten carry roughly 20%. CDR3 length: 15 residues. Trimming left V 2 bases short and J 4 bases short, with 13 bases between. Germline V gives CDR1 SGHDN, CDR2 FVKESK. This material consisted of tumor tissue (inferred from file names), taken from a patient given nivolumab and ipilimumab in sequence. The receptor was derived from a human donor with melanoma. This chain joins TRBV14 and TRBJ2-3, with unresolved D. The CDR3 sequence is CASSQSWLSSDTQYF. The CDR3 coding sequence is TGTGCCAGCAGCCAATCATGGCTTTCGTCAGATACGCAGTATTTT.